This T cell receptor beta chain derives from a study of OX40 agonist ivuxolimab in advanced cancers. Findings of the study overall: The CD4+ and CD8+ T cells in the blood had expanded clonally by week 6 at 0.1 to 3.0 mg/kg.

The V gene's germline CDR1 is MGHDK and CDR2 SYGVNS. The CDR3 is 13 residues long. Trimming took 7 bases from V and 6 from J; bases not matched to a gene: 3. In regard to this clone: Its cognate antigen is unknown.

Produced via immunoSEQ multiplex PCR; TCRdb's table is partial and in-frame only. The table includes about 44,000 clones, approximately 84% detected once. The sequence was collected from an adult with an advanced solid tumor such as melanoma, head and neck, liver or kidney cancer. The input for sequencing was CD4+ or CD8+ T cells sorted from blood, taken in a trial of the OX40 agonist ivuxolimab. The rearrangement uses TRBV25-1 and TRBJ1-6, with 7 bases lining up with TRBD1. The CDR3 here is CASTDRRNSPLHF. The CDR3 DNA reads TGTGCCAGCACGGACAGGCGTAATTCACCCCTCCACTTT.